The clone carrying this TCR beta chain appeared once. This sample is drawn from a study of blood T cell repertoires in COVID-19. Turning to the study itself: Acute-phase and convalescent COVID-19 samples originated in the United States, Italy and Spain.

The V end lost 7 bases, the J end lost 4 bases, and 13 bases lay between the germline ends. Germline V gene sequence: CDR1 MDHEN, CDR2 SYDVKM. The CDR3 spans 13 residues. In the original workflow: From reference gene primer amplification, estimates of nucleated cell counts were derived. Clones were sequenced by immunoSEQ multiplex PCR, and TCRdb holds only the in-frame ones, with some missing. V, J and clone size are taken as reported in that table, and D and trimming were inferred from the DNA itself. The profile shows 95,000 to 100,000 clones, around 85% of them singletons. Sequences were obtained from peripheral blood. This chain uses TRBV28 with TRBJ1-2, with a tentative D call TRBD1 (5 bases). The clonotype was recovered from a woman older than 75 with acute or convalescent COVID-19. Written as DNA, the CDR3 is TGTGCCAGCAACGAGGACAAGCGCTATGGCTACACCTTC. It yields the protein CASNEDKRYGYTF.